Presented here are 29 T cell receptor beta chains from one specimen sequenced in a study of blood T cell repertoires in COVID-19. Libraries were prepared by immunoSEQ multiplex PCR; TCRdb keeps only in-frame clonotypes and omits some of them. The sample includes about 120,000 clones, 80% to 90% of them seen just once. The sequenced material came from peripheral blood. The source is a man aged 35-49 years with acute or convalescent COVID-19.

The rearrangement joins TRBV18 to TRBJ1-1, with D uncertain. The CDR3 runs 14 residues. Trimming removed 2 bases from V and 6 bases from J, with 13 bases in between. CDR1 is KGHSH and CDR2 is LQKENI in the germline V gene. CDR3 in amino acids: CASSPDRQRAEAFF. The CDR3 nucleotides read TGTGCCAGCTCACCAGATCGGCAGCGGGCTGAAGCTTTCTTT.

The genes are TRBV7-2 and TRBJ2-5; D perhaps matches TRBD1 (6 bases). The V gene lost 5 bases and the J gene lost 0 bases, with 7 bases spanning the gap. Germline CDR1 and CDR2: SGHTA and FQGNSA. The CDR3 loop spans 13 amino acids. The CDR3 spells CASSRDNQETQYF. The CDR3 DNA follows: TGTGCCAGCAGCCGGGACAACCAAGAGACCCAGTACTTC. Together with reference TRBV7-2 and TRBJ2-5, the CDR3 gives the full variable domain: GAGVSQSPSNKVTEKGKDVELRCDPISGHTALYWYRQSLGQGLEFLIYFQGNSAPDKSGLPSDRFSAERTGGSVSTLTIQRTQQEDSAVYLCASSRDNQETQYFGPGTRLLVL.

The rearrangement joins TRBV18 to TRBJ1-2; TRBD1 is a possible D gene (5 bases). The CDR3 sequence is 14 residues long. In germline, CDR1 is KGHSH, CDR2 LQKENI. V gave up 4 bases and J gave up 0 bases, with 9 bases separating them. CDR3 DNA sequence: TGTGCCAGCTCACGCGGGGACTCTAACTATGGCTACACCTTC. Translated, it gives CASSRGDSNYGYTF.

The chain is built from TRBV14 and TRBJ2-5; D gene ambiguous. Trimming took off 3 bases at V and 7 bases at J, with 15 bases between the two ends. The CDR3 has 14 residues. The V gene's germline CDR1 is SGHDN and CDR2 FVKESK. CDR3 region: CASSQQFLRGTQYF. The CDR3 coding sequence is TGTGCCAGCAGCCAGCAGTTCCTGAGAGGGACCCAGTACTTC.

CDR3 DNA sequence: TGTGCCAGCCTGGACTACTCCTACAATGAGCAGTTCTTC. Amino acid sequence: CASLDYSYNEQFF. The chain recombines TRBV6-5 with TRBJ2-1, with a tentative D call TRBD2 (6 bases). Trimming took off 8 bases at V and 0 bases at J, with 8 bases between the two ends. Germline V CDR1 and CDR2: MNHEY, SVGAGI. The CDR3 covers 13 residues.

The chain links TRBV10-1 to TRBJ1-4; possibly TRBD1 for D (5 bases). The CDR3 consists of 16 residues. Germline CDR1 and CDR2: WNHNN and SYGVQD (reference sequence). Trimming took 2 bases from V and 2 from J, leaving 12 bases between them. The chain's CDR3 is CASSEGRASTNEKLFF. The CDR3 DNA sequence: TGCGCCAGCAGTGAGGGCAGGGCATCGACTAATGAAAAACTGTTTTTT.

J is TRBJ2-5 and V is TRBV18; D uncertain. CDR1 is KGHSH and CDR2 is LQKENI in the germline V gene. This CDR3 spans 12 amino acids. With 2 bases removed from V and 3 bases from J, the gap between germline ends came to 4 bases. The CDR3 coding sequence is TGTGCCAGCTCACCAACAAAAGAGACCCAGTACTTC. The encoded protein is CASSPTKETQYF.

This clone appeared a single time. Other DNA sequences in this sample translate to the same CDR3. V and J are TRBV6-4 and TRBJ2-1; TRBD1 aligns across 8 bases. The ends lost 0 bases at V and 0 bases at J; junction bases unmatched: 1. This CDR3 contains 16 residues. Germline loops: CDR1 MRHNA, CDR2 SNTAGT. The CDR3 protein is CASSDSGTGSYNEQFF. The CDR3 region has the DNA TGTGCCAGCAGTGACTCGGGGACAGGCTCCTACAATGAGCAGTTCTTC.

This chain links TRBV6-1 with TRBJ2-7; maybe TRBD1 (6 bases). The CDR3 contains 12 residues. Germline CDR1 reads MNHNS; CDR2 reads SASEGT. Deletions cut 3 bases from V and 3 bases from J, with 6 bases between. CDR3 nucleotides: TGTGCCAGCAGTGACAGGGGCTACGAGCAGTACTTC. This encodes CASSDRGYEQYF.

CDR3 sequence: CASSVDRTQETQYF. CDR3 nucleotides: TGTGCCAGCAGCGTCGACAGGACACAAGAGACCCAGTACTTC. This rearrangement joins TRBV7-2 to TRBJ2-5; perhaps TRBD1 as D (6 bases). Looked up from germline, CDR1 is SGHTA and CDR2 is FQGNSA. V was pared by 5 bases and J by 2 bases, with 12 bases between. The CDR3 totals 14 residues.

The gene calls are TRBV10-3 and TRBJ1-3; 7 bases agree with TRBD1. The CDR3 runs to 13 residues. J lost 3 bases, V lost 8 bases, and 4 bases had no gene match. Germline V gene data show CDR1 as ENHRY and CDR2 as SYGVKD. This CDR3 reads CAIETGVGNTIYF. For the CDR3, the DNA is TGTGCCATCGAAACAGGGGTTGGAAACACCATATATTTT.

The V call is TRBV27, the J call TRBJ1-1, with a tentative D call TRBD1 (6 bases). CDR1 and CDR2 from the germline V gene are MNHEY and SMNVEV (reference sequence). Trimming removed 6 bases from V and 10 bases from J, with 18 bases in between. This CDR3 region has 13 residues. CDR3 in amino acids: CASSRFGQLVAFF. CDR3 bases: TGTGCCAGCAGCCGATTTGGACAGCTTGTAGCTTTCTTT.

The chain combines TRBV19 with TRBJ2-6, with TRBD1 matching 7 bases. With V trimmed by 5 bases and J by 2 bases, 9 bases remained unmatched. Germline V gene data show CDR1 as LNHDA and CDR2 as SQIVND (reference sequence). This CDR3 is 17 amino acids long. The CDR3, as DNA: TGTGCCAGTAGTCTACAGGGGTTGGGGGCTGGGGCCAACGTCCTGACTTTC. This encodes CASSLQGLGAGANVLTF.

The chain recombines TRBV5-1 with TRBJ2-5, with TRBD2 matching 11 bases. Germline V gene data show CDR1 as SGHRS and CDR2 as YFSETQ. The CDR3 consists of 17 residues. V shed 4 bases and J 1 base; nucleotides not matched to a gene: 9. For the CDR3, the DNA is TGCGCCAGCAGCCCGGGACTAGCGGTTCCTTCCCAAGAGACCCAGTACTTC. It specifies CASSPGLAVPSQETQYF.

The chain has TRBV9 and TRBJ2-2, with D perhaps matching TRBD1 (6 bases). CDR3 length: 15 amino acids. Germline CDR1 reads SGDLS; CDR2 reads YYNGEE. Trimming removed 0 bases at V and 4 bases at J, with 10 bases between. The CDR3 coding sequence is TGTGCCAGCAGCGTAGCCAAGGGGGTCACCGGGGAGCTGTTTTTT. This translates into CASSVAKGVTGELFF.

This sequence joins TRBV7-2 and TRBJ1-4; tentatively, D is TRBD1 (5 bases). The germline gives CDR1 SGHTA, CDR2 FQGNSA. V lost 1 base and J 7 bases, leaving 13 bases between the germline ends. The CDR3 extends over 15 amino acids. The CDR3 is CASSLEGATAEKLFF. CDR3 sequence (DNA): TGTGCCAGCAGCTTAGAAGGGGCAACAGCTGAAAAACTGTTTTTT.

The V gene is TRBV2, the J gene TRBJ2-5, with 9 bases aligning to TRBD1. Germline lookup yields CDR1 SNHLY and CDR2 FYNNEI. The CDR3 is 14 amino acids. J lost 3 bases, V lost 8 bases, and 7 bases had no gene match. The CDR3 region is CASRSGQGEETQYF. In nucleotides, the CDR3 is TGTGCCAGCCGCTCGGGACAGGGAGAAGAGACCCAGTACTTC.

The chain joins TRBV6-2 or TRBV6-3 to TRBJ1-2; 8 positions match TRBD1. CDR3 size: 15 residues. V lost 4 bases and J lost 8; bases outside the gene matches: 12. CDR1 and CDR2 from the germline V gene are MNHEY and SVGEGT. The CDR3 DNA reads TGTGCCAGCAGTTGGGAGCAGGGGGCAAAACTCGGCTACACCTTC. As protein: CASSWEQGAKLGYTF.

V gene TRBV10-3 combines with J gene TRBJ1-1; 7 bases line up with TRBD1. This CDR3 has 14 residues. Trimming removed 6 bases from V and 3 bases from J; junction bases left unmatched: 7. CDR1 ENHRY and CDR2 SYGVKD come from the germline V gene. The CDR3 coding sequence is TGTGCCATCAGCCGACAGGGTCGGGACACTGAAGCTTTCTTT. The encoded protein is CAISRQGRDTEAFF.

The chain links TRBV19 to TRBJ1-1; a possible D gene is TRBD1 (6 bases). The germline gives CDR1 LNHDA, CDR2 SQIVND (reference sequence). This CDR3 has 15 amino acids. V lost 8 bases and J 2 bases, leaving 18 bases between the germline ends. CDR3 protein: CASDNGQPLNTEAFF. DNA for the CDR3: TGTGCCAGTGATAACGGACAGCCTCTTAACACTGAAGCTTTCTTT. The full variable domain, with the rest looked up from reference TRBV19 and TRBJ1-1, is DGGITQSPKYLFRKEGQNVTLSCEQNLNHDAMYWYRQDPGQGLRLIYYSQIVNDFQKGDIAEGYSVSREKKESFPLTVTSAQKNPTAFYLCASDNGQPLNTEAFFGQGTRLTVV.

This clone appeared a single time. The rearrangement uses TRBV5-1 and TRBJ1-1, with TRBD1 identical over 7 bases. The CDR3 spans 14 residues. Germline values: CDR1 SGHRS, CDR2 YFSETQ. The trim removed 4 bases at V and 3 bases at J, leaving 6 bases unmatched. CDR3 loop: CASSLDRVDTEAFF. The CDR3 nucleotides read TGCGCCAGCAGCCTTGACAGGGTAGACACTGAAGCTTTCTTT.

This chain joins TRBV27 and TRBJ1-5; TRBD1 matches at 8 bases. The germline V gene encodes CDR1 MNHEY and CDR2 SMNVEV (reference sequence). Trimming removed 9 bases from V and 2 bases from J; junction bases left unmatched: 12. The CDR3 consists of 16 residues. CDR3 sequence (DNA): TGTGCCAGTCGTTCTCAGGGGGCGCTGGGCAATCAGCCCCAGCATTTT. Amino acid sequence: CASRSQGALGNQPQHF.

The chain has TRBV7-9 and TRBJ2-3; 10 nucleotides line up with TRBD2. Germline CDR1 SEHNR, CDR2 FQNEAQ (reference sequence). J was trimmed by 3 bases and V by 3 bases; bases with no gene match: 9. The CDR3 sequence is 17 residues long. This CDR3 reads CASSFGLAGARTDTQYF. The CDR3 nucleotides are TGTGCCAGCAGCTTTGGGCTAGCGGGAGCAAGGACAGATACGCAGTATTTT.

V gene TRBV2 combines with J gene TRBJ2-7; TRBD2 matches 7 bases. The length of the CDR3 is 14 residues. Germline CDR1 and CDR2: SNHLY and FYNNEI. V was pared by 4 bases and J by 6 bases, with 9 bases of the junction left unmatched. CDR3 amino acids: CASSGGSGASEQYF. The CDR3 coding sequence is TGTGCCAGCAGTGGTGGAAGCGGGGCCAGCGAGCAGTACTTC.

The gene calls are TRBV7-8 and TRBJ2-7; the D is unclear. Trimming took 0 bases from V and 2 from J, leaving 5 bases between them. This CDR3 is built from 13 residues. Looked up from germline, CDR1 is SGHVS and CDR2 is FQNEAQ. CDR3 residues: CASSLAGAYEQYF. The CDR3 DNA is TGTGCCAGCAGCTTAGCGGGCGCCTACGAGCAGTACTTC.

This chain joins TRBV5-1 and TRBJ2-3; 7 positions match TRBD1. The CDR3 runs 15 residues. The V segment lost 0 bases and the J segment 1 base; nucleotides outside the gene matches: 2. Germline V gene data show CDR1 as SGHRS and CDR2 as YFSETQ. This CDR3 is CASSLEGAGTDTQYF. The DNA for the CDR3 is TGCGCCAGCAGCTTGGAGGGGGCCGGCACAGATACGCAGTATTTT.

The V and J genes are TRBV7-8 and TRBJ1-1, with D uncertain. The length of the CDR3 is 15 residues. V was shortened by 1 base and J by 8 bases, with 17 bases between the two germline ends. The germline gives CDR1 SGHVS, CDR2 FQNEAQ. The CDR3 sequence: CASSLEGLSSEEAFF. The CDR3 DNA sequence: TGTGCCAGCAGCTTAGAAGGACTGAGTTCCGAGGAAGCTTTCTTT.

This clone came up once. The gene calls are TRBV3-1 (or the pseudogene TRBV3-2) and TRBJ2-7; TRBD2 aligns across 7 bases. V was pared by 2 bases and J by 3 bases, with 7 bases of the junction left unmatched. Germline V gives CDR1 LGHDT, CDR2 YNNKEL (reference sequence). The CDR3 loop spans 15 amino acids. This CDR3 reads CASSQREAGRYEQYF. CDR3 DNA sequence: TGTGCCAGCAGCCAACGGGAGGCGGGGCGCTACGAGCAGTACTTC.

The CDR3 sequence is CASSLRGLFYEQYF. In DNA, the CDR3 is TGTGCCAGCAGCTTAAGGGGTCTGTTCTACGAGCAGTACTTC. The V gene is TRBV7-9, the J gene TRBJ2-7; D perhaps matches TRBD1 (5 bases). Germline values: CDR1 SEHNR, CDR2 FQNEAQ (reference sequence). V was shortened by 2 bases and J by 3 bases, with 11 bases between the two germline ends. CDR3 length: 14 residues.